This T cell receptor beta chain was retrieved from a study of shared clonotypes between healthy human individuals. Study findings and constraints: Researchers sampled blood only, noting tissue repertoires likely differ.

200 ng DNA, about 30,000 T cell genomes, went into each sorted-subset replicate PCR. In the study's own analysis: There were no quality scores in the junction-only immunoSEQ sequences, so filtering differed. This table comes from immunoSEQ multiplex PCR, and its TCRdb copy is limited to in-frame clones, with some not included. From that table come the V and J calls and clone size; the DNA was used to work out D and trimming. The repertoire holds 600,000 to 700,000 clones, with less than 80% as singletons. The V end was cut by 7 bases, the J end by 5 bases, with 14 bases between. Looked up from germline, CDR1 is SEHNR and CDR2 is FQNEAQ (reference sequence). The CDR3 sequence is 13 residues long. Splitting the CD4+ cells yielded a CD45RA+ naive subset and a CD45RA-negative memory subset. This clone has a handful of counts. Its target is not known.

The TCR originated in a woman aged 25 to 39 in good health. Input material: memory CD4+ T cells sorted from blood. Specified subset: CD45RA-negative fraction. The V call is TRBV7-9, the J call TRBJ1-1; D remains unclear. CDR3 bases: TGTGCCAGCAAACTTGCGTCGGGAACTGAAGCTTTCTTT. It yields the protein CASKLASGTEAFF.